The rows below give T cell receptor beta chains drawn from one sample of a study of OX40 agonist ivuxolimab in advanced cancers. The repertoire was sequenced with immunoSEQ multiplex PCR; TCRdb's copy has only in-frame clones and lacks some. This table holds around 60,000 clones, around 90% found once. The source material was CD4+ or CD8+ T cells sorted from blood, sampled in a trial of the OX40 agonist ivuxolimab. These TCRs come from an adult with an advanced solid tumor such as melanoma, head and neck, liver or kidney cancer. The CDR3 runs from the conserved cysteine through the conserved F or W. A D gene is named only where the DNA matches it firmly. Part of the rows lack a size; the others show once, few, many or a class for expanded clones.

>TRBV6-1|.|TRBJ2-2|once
TGTGCCAGCAGTCCCCTTCTGTGGGGCACCGGGGAGCTGTTTTTT
CASSPLLWGTGELFF
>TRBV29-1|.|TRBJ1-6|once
TGCAGCGATGGGACTCCGAGCTCCTATAATTCACCCCTCCACTTT
CSDGTPSSYNSPLHF
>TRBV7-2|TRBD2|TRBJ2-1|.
TGTGCCAGCAGCCCCGGACTAGCGGATTACAATGAGCAGTTCTTC
CASSPGLADYNEQFF
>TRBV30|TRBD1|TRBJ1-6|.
TGTGCCTGGGGACAGGGGCCCAATTCACCCCTCCACTTT
CAWGQGPNSPLHF
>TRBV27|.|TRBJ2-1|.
TGTGCCAGCAGTCCGTACCTTTCCTACAATGAGCAGTTCTTC
CASSPYLSYNEQFF
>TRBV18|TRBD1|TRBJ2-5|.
TGTGCCAGCTCACGGGACAGGCGTCAAGAGACCCAGTACTTC
CASSRDRRQETQYF
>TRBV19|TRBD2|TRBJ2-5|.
TGTGCCAGTAGTGCCCGGACTAGGGGAGAGACCCAGTACTTC
CASSARTRGETQYF
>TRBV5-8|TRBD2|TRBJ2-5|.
TGTGCCAGCAGCCGGGGGGGACTAGCGGGAGGAGAGACCCAGTACTTC
CASSRGGLAGGETQYF
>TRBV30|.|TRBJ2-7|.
TGTGCCTGGAGTTACGGATACGAGCAGTACTTC
CAWSYGYEQYF
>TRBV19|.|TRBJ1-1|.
TGTGCCAGTAGACAACCGGGACGCTATAATCAGGGCACTGAAGCTTTCTTT
CASRQPGRYNQGTEAFF
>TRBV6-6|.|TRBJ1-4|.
TGTGCCAGCAACGGGGCGGCAGGGCATGAAAAACTGTTTTTT
CASNGAAGHEKLFF
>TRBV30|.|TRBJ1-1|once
TGTGCCTGGAGTGGAACAGCGAACACTGAAGCTTTCTTT
CAWSGTANTEAFF
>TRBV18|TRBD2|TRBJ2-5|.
TGTGCCAGCTCGACGGGACTAGCGGTACAAGAGACCCAGTACTTC
CASSTGLAVQETQYF
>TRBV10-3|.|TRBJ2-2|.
TGTGCCATCAGTGTTGAATTACCGAACGCACCCACCGGGGAGCTGTTTTTT
CAISVELPNAPTGELFF
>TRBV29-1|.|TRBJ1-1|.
TGCAGCGTCCTGACAGGCCTGGGGCTCGCCGTGGGAACTGAAGCTTTCTTT
CSVLTGLGLAVGTEAFF
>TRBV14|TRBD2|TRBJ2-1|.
TGTGCCAGCAGCCCAATGGGGGGGACCGCGTTAGCGGGAGCCCACAATGAGCAGTTCTTC
CASSPMGGTALAGAHNEQFF
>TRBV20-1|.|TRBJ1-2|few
TGCAGTGCTAGTATTGGTGGCTACACCTTC
CSASIGGYTF
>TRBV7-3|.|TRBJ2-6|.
TGTGCCAGCAGCTTAGGGCGGTACTCTGGGGCCAACGTCCTGACTTTC
CASSLGRYSGANVLTF
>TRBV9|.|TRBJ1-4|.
TGTGCCAGCAGCGTCCAAGGGGGGAATGCCGAAAAACTGTTTTTT
CASSVQGGNAEKLFF
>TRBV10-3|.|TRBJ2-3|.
TGTGCCATCGGGAACAGGGTTGGCACAGATGCGCAGTATTTT
CAIGNRVGTDAQYF
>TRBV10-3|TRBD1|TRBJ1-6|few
TGTGCCATCAGTGAGTCGACAGGGAATAATTCACCCCTCCACTTT
CAISESTGNNSPLHF
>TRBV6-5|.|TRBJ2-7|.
TGTGCCAGCAACCGGGGCAACTCCTACGAGCAGTACTTC
CASNRGNSYEQYF
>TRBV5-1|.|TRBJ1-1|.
TGCGCCAGCAGCTTGGACACCCTGAACACTGAAGCTTTCTTT
CASSLDTLNTEAFF
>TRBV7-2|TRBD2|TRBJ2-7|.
TGTGCCAGCAGCTTAGCTCCGGGACTAGCGAGGGAGCAGTACTTC
CASSLAPGLAREQYF
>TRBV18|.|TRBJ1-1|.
TGTGCCAGCTCACCATCTCTTTCGACAGGCACTGAAGCTTTCTTT
CASSPSLSTGTEAFF
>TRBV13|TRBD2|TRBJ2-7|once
TGTGCCAGCAGCTTAGCACTAGCGGGAGGGAGGGACGAGCAGTACTTC
CASSLALAGGRDEQYF
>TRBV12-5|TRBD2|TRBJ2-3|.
TGTGCTAGTGGTGTAGGGAGCGGGAGCCTGGAAGATACGCAGTATTTT
CASGVGSGSLEDTQYF
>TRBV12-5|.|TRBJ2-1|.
TGTGCTAGTGCCCCCGGGAGCTCCTACAATGAGCAGTTCTTC
CASAPGSSYNEQFF
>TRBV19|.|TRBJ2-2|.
TGTGCCAGTAGTATCGGGGCAGGACCTCGGACCGGGGAGCTGTTTTTT
CASSIGAGPRTGELFF
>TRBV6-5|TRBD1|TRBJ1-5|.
TGTGCCAGCAGTTTCCCCGGGACAGAAAGCAATCAGCCCCAGCATTTT
CASSFPGTESNQPQHF
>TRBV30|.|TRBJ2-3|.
TGTGCCTGGAATCGTGGTAGCACAGATACGCAGTATTTT
CAWNRGSTDTQYF
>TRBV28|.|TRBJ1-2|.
TGTGCCAGCAGAGGGGGGGCAGAAGACTATGGCTACACCTTC
CASRGGAEDYGYTF
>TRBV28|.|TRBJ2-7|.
TGTGCCAGCAGTTTAGCCAGATCGAATCCGTACGAGCAGTACTTC
CASSLARSNPYEQYF
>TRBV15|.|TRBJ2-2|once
TGTGCCACCAGCAGAGAGGGCGGGGGCAACACCGGGGAGCTGTTTTTT
CATSREGGGNTGELFF
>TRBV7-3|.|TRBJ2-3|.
TGTGCCAGCAGCCCCACGGGATTAGCAGATACGCAGTATTTT
CASSPTGLADTQYF
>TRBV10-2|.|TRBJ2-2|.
TGCGCCAGCAGTGATACGGTCTTTCAGGAGGGGAACACCGGGGAGCTGTTTTTT
CASSDTVFQEGNTGELFF
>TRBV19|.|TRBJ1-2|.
TGTGCCAGTAGTATGGACACAAACTATGGCTACACCTTC
CASSMDTNYGYTF
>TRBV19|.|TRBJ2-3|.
TGTGCCAGTAGTACCACAGATACGCAGTATTTT
CASSTTDTQYF
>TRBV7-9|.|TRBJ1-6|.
TGTGCCAGCAGCTGGACAGTCCCAAATTCACCCCTCCACTTT
CASSWTVPNSPLHF
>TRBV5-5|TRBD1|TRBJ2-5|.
TGTGCCAGCAGAGCCGGCAGGGGGCCGGAGACCCAGTACTTC
CASRAGRGPETQYF
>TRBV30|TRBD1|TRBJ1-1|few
TGTGCCTGGATGGGACAGGGTTGGGAAGCTTTCTTT
CAWMGQGWEAFF
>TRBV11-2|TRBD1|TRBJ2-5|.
TGTGCCAGCAGATGGACAGGGGAAGAGACCCAGTACTTC
CASRWTGEETQYF
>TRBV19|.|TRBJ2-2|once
TGTGCCAGTAGCAATCCCGGGGAGCTGTTTTTT
CASSNPGELFF
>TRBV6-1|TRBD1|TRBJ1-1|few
TGTGCCAGCATCAAACTCAGGGGGGACACTGAAGCTTTCTTT
CASIKLRGDTEAFF
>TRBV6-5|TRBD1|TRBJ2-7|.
TGTGCCAGCACGTCCGGGACAGGCTCCTACGAGCAGTACTTC
CASTSGTGSYEQYF
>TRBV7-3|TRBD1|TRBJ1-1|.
TGTGCCAGCAGCTTACGAGGTACACCGGGACAGGAGAACACTGAAGCTTTCTTT
CASSLRGTPGQENTEAFF
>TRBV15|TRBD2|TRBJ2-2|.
TGTGCCACCAGCGCTCGACTAGCGGTGAACACCGGGGAGCTGTTTTTT
CATSARLAVNTGELFF
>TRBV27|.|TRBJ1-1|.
TGTGCCAGCAGTTTACTTCCGGACGAGAACACTGAAGCTTTCTTT
CASSLLPDENTEAFF
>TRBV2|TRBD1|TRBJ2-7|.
TGTGCCAGCGGGGACAGCACATCCTACGAGCAGTACTTC
CASGDSTSYEQYF
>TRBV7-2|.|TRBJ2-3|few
TGTGCCAGCAGCTCAAAGGCCGTGGTCGGGGGGCTACGCACAGATACGCAGTATTTT
CASSSKAVVGGLRTDTQYF
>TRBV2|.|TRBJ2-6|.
TGTGCCAGCAGTGACCTAGGGTCTGGGGCCAACGTCCTGACTTTC
CASSDLGSGANVLTF
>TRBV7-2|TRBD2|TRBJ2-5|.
TGTGCCAGCAGCTTAGACTTAGCGGGGGGGCAAGAGACCCAGTACTTC
CASSLDLAGGQETQYF
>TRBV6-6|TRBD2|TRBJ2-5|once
TGTGCCAGCAGTTACGGGCTAGCGGGAGAAGAGACCCAGTACTTC
CASSYGLAGEETQYF
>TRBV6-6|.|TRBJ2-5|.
TGTGCCAGCAGATTTCAGGGGAAAGAGACCCAGTACTTC
CASRFQGKETQYF
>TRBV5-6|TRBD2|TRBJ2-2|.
TGTGCCAGCAGCCCGCCCAGCGGGGGCTACACCGGGGAGCTGTTTTTT
CASSPPSGGYTGELFF
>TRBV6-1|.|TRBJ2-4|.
TGTGCCAACTGGGACGTAGCCAAAAACATTCAGTACTTC
CANWDVAKNIQYF
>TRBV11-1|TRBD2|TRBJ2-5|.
TGTGCCAGCAGCCTTGTAGGCCTAGCGGGGGCCGCGGAGACCCAGTACTTC
CASSLVGLAGAAETQYF
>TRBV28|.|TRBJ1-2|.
TGTGCCAGCAGTTCAGGGGCAGGTCGTAACTATGGCTACACCTTC
CASSSGAGRNYGYTF